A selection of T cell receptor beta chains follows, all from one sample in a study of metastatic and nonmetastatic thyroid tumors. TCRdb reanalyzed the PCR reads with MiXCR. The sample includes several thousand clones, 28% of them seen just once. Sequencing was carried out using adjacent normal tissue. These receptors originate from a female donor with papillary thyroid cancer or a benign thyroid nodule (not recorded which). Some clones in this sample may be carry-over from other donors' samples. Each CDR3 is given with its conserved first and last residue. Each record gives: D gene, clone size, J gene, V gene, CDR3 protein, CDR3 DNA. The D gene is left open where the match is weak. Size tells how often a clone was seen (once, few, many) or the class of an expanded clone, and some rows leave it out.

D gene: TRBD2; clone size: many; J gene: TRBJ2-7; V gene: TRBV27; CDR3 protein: CASSQAEGTSGAPYEQYF; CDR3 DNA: TGTGCCAGCAGTCAGGCCGAGGGGACTAGCGGAGCCCCTTACGAGCAGTACTTC
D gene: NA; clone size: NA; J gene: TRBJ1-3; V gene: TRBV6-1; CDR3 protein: CASSLTRLSSGNTIYF; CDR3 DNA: TGTGCCAGCAGTTTGACCCGGCTTAGCTCTGGAAACACCATATATTTT
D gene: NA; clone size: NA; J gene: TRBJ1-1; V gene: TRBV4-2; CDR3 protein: CASSQDPSLGGTEAFF; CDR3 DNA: TGTGCCAGCAGCCAAGACCCGTCCCTCGGGGGAACTGAAGCTTTCTTT
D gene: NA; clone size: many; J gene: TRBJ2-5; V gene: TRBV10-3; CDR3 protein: CAISENDRQETQYF; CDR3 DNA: TGTGCCATCAGTGAGAACGACAGACAAGAGACCCAGTACTTC
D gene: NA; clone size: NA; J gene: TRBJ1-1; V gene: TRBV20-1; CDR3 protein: CSARHGIEAFF; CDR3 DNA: TGCAGTGCTCGACATGGGATCGAAGCTTTCTTT
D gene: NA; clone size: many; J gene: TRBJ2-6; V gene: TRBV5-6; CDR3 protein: CASSFGANVLTF; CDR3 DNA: TGTGCCAGCAGCTTTGGGGCCAACGTCCTGACTTTC
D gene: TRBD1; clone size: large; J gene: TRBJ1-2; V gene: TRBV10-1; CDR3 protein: CASLAPIGTGNGYTF; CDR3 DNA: TGCGCCAGCTTAGCCCCGATCGGGACAGGGAATGGCTACACCTTC
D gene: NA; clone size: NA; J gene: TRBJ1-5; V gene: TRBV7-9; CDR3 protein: CASSFAPNQPQHF; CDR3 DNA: TGTGCCAGCAGCTTCGCCCCCAATCAGCCCCAGCATTTT
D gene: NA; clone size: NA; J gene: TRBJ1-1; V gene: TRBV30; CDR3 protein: CAWNRDTEAFF; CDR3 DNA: TGTGCCTGGAATAGGGACACTGAAGCTTTCTTT
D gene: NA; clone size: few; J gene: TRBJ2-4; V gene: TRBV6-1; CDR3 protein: CASSGELAKNIQYF; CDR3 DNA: TGTGCCAGCAGCGGGGAACTAGCCAAAAACATTCAGTACTTC
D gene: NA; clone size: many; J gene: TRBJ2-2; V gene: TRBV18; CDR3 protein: CASSPLDDGTGELFF; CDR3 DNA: TGTGCCAGCTCCCCCCTGGACGACGGCACCGGGGAGCTGTTTTTT
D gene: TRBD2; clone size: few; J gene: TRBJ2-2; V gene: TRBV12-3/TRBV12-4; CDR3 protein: CASTRLAGDTGELFF; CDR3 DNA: TGTGCCAGCACCCGACTAGCGGGAGACACCGGGGAGCTGTTTTTT
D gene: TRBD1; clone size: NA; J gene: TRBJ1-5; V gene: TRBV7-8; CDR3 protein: CASSLVQGGSNQPQHF; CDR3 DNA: TGTGCCAGCAGCTTAGTTCAGGGGGGGAGCAATCAGCCCCAGCATTTT
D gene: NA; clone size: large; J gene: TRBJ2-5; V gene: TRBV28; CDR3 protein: CASSPALQRHGTQYF; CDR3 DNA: TGTGCCAGCAGCCCTGCTTTGCAGCGCCATGGGACCCAGTACTTC
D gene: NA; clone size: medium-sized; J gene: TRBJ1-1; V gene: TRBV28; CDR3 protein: CASSFVLLFRPNTEAFF; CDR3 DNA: TGTGCCAGCAGTTTCGTGCTTCTGTTCAGACCGAACACTGAAGCTTTCTTT
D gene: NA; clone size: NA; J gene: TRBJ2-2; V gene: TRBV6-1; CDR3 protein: CASSKRGTGELFF; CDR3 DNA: TGTGCCAGCAGTAAAAGGGGGACAGGGGAGCTGTTTTTT
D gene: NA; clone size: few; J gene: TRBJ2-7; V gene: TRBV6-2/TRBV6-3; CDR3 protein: CASSYLQGFYEQYF; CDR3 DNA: TGTGCCAGCAGTTACCTTCAGGGGTTCTACGAGCAGTACTTC
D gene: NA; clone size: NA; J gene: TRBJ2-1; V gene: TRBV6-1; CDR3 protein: CASSNPGHNYNEQFF; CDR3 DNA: TGTGCCAGCAGTAATCCGGGACACAATTACAATGAGCAGTTCTTC
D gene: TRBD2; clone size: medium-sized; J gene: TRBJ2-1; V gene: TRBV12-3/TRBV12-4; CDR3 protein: CASTEASGRTHGDEQFF; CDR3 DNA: TGTGCCAGCACCGAGGCTTCCGGGAGGACCCACGGGGATGAGCAGTTCTTC
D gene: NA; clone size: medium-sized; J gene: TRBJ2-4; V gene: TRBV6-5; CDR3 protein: CASSYSTQGSSIQYF; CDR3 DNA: TGTGCCAGCAGTTACTCGACTCAGGGGTCCAGCATTCAGTACTTC
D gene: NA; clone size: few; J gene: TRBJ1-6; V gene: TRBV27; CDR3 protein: CASSFLPSGAGNSPLHF; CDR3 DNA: TGTGCCAGCAGTTTCCTCCCCTCCGGGGCGGGGAATTCACCCCTCCACTTT
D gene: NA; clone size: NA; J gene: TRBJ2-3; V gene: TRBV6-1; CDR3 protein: CASLRTPSRTDTQYF; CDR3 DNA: TGTGCCAGCCTGAGGACCCCCTCTCGAACAGATACGCAGTATTTT
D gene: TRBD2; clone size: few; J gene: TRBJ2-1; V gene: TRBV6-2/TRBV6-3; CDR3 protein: CASSYLAGAASYNEQFF; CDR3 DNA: TGTGCCAGCAGTTACCTAGCGGGGGCCGCCTCCTACAATGAGCAGTTCTTC
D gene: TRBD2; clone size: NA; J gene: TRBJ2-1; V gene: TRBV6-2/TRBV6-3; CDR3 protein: CASSYSGGRRNEQFF; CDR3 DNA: TGTGCCAGCAGTTACTCCGGCGGGAGAAGGAATGAGCAGTTCTTC
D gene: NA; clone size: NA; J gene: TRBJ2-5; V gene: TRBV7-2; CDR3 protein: CASSLMGGREQTQHF; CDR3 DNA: TGTGCCAGCAGCTTAATGGGTGGTAGGGAGCAGACCCAGCACTTC
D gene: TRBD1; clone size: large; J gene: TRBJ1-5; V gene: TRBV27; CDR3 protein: CASSPGQQDQPQHF; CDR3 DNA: TGTGCCAGCAGCCCGGGACAGCAGGATCAGCCCCAGCATTTT
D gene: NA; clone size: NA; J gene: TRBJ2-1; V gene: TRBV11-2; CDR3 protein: CASSLEASLSYNEQFF; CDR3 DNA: TGTGCCAGCAGCTTAGAGGCAAGCCTCTCCTACAATGAGCAGTTCTTC
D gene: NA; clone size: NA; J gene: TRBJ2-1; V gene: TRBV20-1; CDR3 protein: CSARDAKAGNEQFF; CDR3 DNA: TGCAGTGCTAGAGATGCCAAGGCGGGTAATGAGCAGTTCTTC